Listed below are T cell receptor beta chains from one sample, sequenced in a study of T cell repertoires in cytomegalovirus infection. TCRdb used MiXCR to reprocess the reads, holding one entry per CDR3 protein. The sample contains a few hundred thousand distinct CDR3 sequences, over 35% of which appear only once. These receptors lack a known antigen. Source: cultured PBMCs, taken from culture after CMV antigen stimulation. All receptors come from a human donor in good health (CMV status not recorded). Some clones in this sample may be carry-over from other donors' samples. Both conserved end residues are part of each CDR3. Each record gives: D gene, J gene, V gene, clone size, CDR3 DNA, CDR3 protein. D genes are given only for firm matches. Clone size is not always given. Where it is, it says once, few, many or a class for expanded clones.

D: TRBD2; J: TRBJ2-3; V: TRBV7-2; size: -; DNA: TGTGCCAGCAGCTTAGTTGCGGGGGTTACCACAGATACGCAGTATTTT; CDR3: CASSLVAGVTTDTQYF
D: -; J: TRBJ1-5; V: TRBV29-1; size: -; DNA: TGCAGCGTTGGAGGGGCGGATCAGCCCCAGCATTTT; CDR3: CSVGGADQPQHF
D: TRBD2; J: TRBJ2-3; V: TRBV7-2; size: -; DNA: TGTGCCAGCAGCGGTTGGGAGGGTACGCAGTATTTT; CDR3: CASSGWEGTQYF
D: TRBD1; J: TRBJ2-7; V: TRBV2; size: -; DNA: TGTGCCAGCAATCGGGACAGAATCTACGAGCAGTACTTC; CDR3: CASNRDRIYEQYF
D: -; J: TRBJ2-5; V: TRBV2; size: -; DNA: TGTGCCACCACGCCCGGGAGAGGACAAGAGACCCAGTACTTC; CDR3: CATTPGRGQETQYF
D: -; J: TRBJ2-3; V: TRBV12-3/TRBV12-4; size: -; DNA: TGTGCCAGCAGTTTAGCAGGGGGACGCCCAGATACGCAGTATTTT; CDR3: CASSLAGGRPDTQYF
D: TRBD1; J: TRBJ2-5; V: TRBV5-1; size: -; DNA: TGCGCCAGCAGCTTGGAGGGACAGGGAGGGACCCAGTACTTC; CDR3: CASSLEGQGGTQYF
D: TRBD1; J: TRBJ1-2; V: TRBV19; size: -; DNA: TGTGCCAGTAGATTGACAGGGGCGCTATCTAACTATGGCTACACCTTC; CDR3: CASRLTGALSNYGYTF
D: -; J: TRBJ2-7; V: TRBV7-9; size: few; DNA: TGTGCCAGCAGCTCTCTCCTAGGGGGGGGGACAGGCGAGCAGTACTTC; CDR3: CASSSLLGGGTGEQYF
D: TRBD2; J: TRBJ2-2; V: TRBV12-3/TRBV12-4; size: -; DNA: TGTGCCAGCACCTCCGTCAGCGGGGGGGACGGGGAGCTGTTTTTT; CDR3: CASTSVSGGDGELFF
D: TRBD2; J: TRBJ2-3; V: TRBV7-9; size: few; DNA: TGTGCCAGCACCTCAGCGGGAGCCACAGATACGCAGTATTTT; CDR3: CASTSAGATDTQYF